This paragraph reports one T cell receptor (beta chain). Its specific antigen is unknown. There are no base qualities to consult, and no much larger clone falls within one base. This entry comes from a study of blood T cell repertoires in COVID-19 (TCRdb year 2020). For the wider study: Collaborator samples came from the United States, Italy and Spain and covered acute and convalescent phases of COVID-19. HLA class I and class II types, where available, came from metadata supplied by the sample provider rather than from assay-based typing. The prospective study material was composed of cDNA or gDNA derived from T cells, B-cell-depleted T cells, or PBMCs. The dataset comprised deeply sampled blood TCRbeta repertoires from subjects exposed to, actively infected with, or recovered from COVID-19. Samples came from the ongoing ImmuneRACE study (first 160 participants) plus 1,254 subjects from 6 global collaborators. A de-identified subject ID, COVID-19 status, age in years and sex were almost always included in the sample metadata. The repertoires were released in a freely available public database intended as a resource for research on the immune response to SARS-CoV-2.

CDR1 and CDR2, per the germline V gene (reference sequence), are SGHKS and YYEKEE. V was cut back by 4 bases and J by 0 bases, leaving a gap of 17 bases between them. The CDR3 sequence holds 17 residues, the cysteine and phenylalanine included. The DNA shown is the 51-base CDR3, in frame from base 1. What the authors observed across the whole study: Clinical and demographic metadata were provided uncurated, with the amount varying by source and participant.

The collaborating institutions used their own protocols to collect whole blood in K2EDTA tubes. For TCRbeta analysis, collaborators shipped samples in one of three forms: frozen whole blood, isolated PBMCs, or DNA extracted from either of those sample types. TCRbeta CDR3 regions were amplified from genomic DNA using the immunoSEQ Assay, a bias-controlled multiplex PCR. In the original analysis: Nucleated cell counts per sample were estimated from amplification of reference gene primers within the assay. To quantify the absolute abundance of each unique TCRbeta CDR3 rearrangement, sequence reads were collapsed and filtered. Productive Simpson clonality was computed per sample as the square root of Simpson's diversity index over productive rearrangements. Entries here come from immuneACCESS through TCRdb and include only in-frame sequences with V and J called. Some clones fail to appear in such tables; in the studies checked, an unresolved V gene covers under half of the shortfall, and the cause of the remainder is unknown. For V, J and clone size, that table is used; D and trimming come from the DNA. In this sample the table shows approximately 52,000 clones, 80% to 90% of which occur a single time. 1.3% of the sample is taken by the ten largest.

The sample comprised peripheral blood. The sequence came from a man aged 55 to 70 with acute or convalescent COVID-19. This chain is built from TRBV5-5 and TRBJ2-1, with TRBD2 as a weak D call on 7 bases. The nucleotide sequence reads TGTGCCAGCAGCGGCGGGGGCGGCGACTCCTCCTACAATGAGCAGTTCTTC. Its protein product is CASSGGGGDSSYNEQFF.